The clone carrying this TCR beta chain has more than one count but fewer than ten. Its antigen is undetermined. TCR cDNA libraries were made from RNA using a previously described, modified protocol. One entry per CDR3 protein, called by TCRdb with MiXCR from the 5' RACE reads. Of 350,000 to 400,000 distinct CDR3 sequences listed, about 28% are singletons. This specimen belongs to a study of identical twins' blood T cells. Study-level findings and limits: Shared environment remains a possible cause of twin similarity. Shared CDR3 clonotype counts between two donors mainly tracked the product of their cloneset sizes, twins included. V gene usage reportedly matched far better within twin pairs than unrelated donors.

The V and J ends lost 6 bases and 5 bases respectively, with 7 bases between them. Germline CDR1 and CDR2: SQVTM and ANQGSEA. The CDR3 spans 10 residues. Sequencing was performed on PBMCs. This sequence originates from a woman between 18 and 55 years old in good health. This sequence joins TRBV29-1 and TRBJ2-5; D is possibly TRBD1 (6 bases). The CDR3 bases are TGCAGCGTCCAGGGGGAGACCCAGTACTTC. It codes for CSVQGETQYF.